A single sample is the source of the 17 T cell receptor beta chains below, sequenced in a study of blood T cell repertoires in COVID-19. Generated by immunoSEQ multiplex PCR, the TCRdb table keeps only in-frame clones and is missing some. The sample yields approximately 180,000 clones, roughly nine tenths seen once. The specimen was peripheral blood. These receptors originate from a man aged 55-75 years with active or convalescent COVID-19.

V usage is TRBV5-6 and J usage is TRBJ2-6, with D possibly matching TRBD1 (6 bases). There are 13 residues in the CDR3. V was cut by 4 bases and J by 4 bases, with 6 bases left in between. Germline-derived CDR1 and CDR2 are SGHDT and YYEEEE. In nucleotides, the CDR3 is TGTGCCAGCAGCCAGGGGGGGGCCAACGTCCTGACTTTC. Protein: CASSQGGANVLTF.

The V and J genes are TRBV29-1 and TRBJ1-1; 9 nucleotides align to TRBD1. The CDR3 totals 12 residues. The ends lost 4 bases at V and 11 bases at J; junction bases unmatched: 8. The V gene's germline CDR1 is SQVTM and CDR2 ANQGSEA. This CDR3 is CSVVAQGARAFF. In DNA form, the CDR3 reads TGCAGCGTTGTAGCACAGGGGGCGCGGGCTTTCTTT.

This sequence joins TRBV2 and TRBJ1-2; 8 bases are a match to TRBD1. Germline values: CDR1 SNHLY, CDR2 FYNNEI. The CDR3 extends over 13 amino acids. Trimming cost V 6 bases and J 4 bases; bases outside gene matches: 4. This CDR3 is CASRAGGSYGYTF. CDR3 coding DNA: TGTGCCAGCAGGGCAGGGGGCAGCTATGGCTACACCTTC. Full variable domain (missing parts from reference TRBV2 and TRBJ1-2): EPEVTQTPSHQVTQMGQEVILRCVPISNHLYFYWYRQILGQKVEFLVSFYNNEISEKSEIFDDQFSVERPDGSNFTLKIRSTKLEDSAMYFCASRAGGSYGYTFGSGTRLTVV.

The chain joins TRBV3-1 (or the pseudogene TRBV3-2) to TRBJ1-2, with a possible D match to TRBD1 (5 bases). The germline V gene has CDR1 LGHDT and CDR2 YNNKEL (reference sequence). Deletions cut 1 base from V and 6 bases from J, with 6 bases between. The CDR3 totals 12 residues. The CDR3 sequence is CASSQVRDGYTF. In DNA, the CDR3 is TGTGCCAGCAGCCAAGTCAGGGATGGCTACACCTTC.

V gene TRBV6-1 combines with J gene TRBJ1-2; 8 nucleotides align to TRBD1. J gave up 7 bases and V 2 bases, and 6 bases lay outside the gene matches. This CDR3 region has 14 residues. Germline V gives CDR1 MNHNS, CDR2 SASEGT. In nucleotides, the CDR3 is TGTGCCAGCAGTGAAACAGGGACAGGTCTTGGCTACACCTTC. Its translation: CASSETGTGLGYTF.

This chain joins TRBV24-1 and TRBJ2-3; TRBD1 matches 10 bases. CDR3 length equals 21 residues. Germline values: CDR1 KGHDR, CDR2 SFDVKD. V shed 2 bases and J 1 base; nucleotides not matched to a gene: 17. This chain's CDR3 is CATSDSLSRDRGRRGTDTQYF. The CDR3 DNA sequence: TGTGCCACCAGTGATTCTCTTTCCCGGGACAGGGGCCGTCGGGGCACAGATACGCAGTATTTT.

This clone came up once. The chain combines TRBV2 with TRBJ1-6, with 9 bases lining up with TRBD1. The germline gives CDR1 SNHLY, CDR2 FYNNEI. The CDR3 is 17 residues long. V lost 3 bases and J lost 0; bases outside the gene matches: 3. DNA of the CDR3: TGTGCCAGCAGTGAGAGACAGGGGGGCTCCTATAATTCACCCCTCCACTTT. Residues: CASSERQGGSYNSPLHF.

V and J are TRBV3-1 (or the pseudogene TRBV3-2) and TRBJ1-2; 9 bases agree with TRBD1. V shed 4 bases, J shed 4 bases, and the junction held 1 base outside the gene matches. Germline V gene lookup returns CDR1 LGHDT and CDR2 YNNKEL (reference sequence). The CDR3 covers 13 residues. The CDR3 spells CASSLTGGYGYTF. The CDR3 DNA sequence: TGTGCCAGCAGCCTGACAGGGGGCTATGGCTACACCTTC.

The chain links TRBV30 to TRBJ1-4, with D tentatively TRBD1 (5 bases). V was trimmed by 5 bases and J by 3 bases, leaving 16 bases between them. This CDR3 is built from 15 residues. CDR1 is GTSNPN, CDR2 SVGIG, per germline (reference sequence). The CDR3 here is CAWDPLGGANEKLFF. Written as DNA, the CDR3 is TGTGCCTGGGATCCCCTCGGGGGGGCTAATGAAAAACTGTTTTTT.

In this sample, this clone turned up once. This chain joins TRBV6-1 and TRBJ1-2; the D is unclear. The CDR3 has 16 residues. V was trimmed by 0 bases and J by 4 bases, leaving 15 bases between them. From germline, CDR1 is MNHNS and CDR2 SASEGT. Here the CDR3 DNA reads TGTGCCAGCAGTGAAGCCGGCTCACAGTTAATCTATGGCTACACCTTC. This sequence encodes CASSEAGSQLIYGYTF.

J is TRBJ2-2 and V is TRBV9; TRBD2 matches 7 bases. This CDR3 comprises 14 residues. The V gene end was trimmed by 5 bases and the J gene end by 7 bases; junction bases not matched to a gene: 8. Per the germline V gene, CDR1 is SGDLS and CDR2 is YYNGEE. The CDR3 protein is CASRDRAGFGELFF. As DNA, the CDR3 is TGTGCCAGCAGAGACCGAGCGGGGTTCGGGGAGCTGTTTTTT.

This clone was found once. The rearrangement joins TRBV12-5 to TRBJ2-7; D unresolved. V lost 7 bases, J lost 3 bases, and 10 bases lay in between. The CDR3 extends over 12 amino acids. Looked up from germline, CDR1 is LGHNT and CDR2 is FRNRAP. This CDR3 is CASAWQYYEQYF. The CDR3 DNA is TGTGCTAGTGCCTGGCAGTACTACGAGCAGTACTTC. The full variable domain, rest sourced from reference TRBV12-5 and TRBJ2-7, is DARVTQTPRHKVTEMGQEVTMRCQPILGHNTVFWYRQTMMQGLELLAYFRNRAPLDDSGMPKDRFSAEMPDATLATLKIQPSEPRDSAVYFCASAWQYYEQYFGPGTRLTVT.

This chain links TRBV30 with TRBJ1-5, with 7 nucleotides matching TRBD1. The CDR3 has 14 residues. In germline, CDR1 is GTSNPN, CDR2 SVGIG (reference sequence). The J segment lost 5 bases and the V segment lost 2 bases, leaving 6 bases of the junction unmatched. CDR3 DNA sequence: TGTGCCTGGAGTTCCGGGACAGAATATCAGCCCCAGCATTTT. This encodes CAWSSGTEYQPQHF. Full variable domain (rest looked up from reference TRBV30 and TRBJ1-5): SQTIHQWPATLVQPVGSPLSLECTVEGTSNPNLYWYRQAAGRGLQLLFYSVGIGQISSEVPQNLSASRPQDRQFILSSKKLLLSDSGFYLCAWSSGTEYQPQHFGDGTRLSIL.

The J gene is TRBJ1-3, the V gene TRBV25-1, with D perhaps matching TRBD1 (5 bases). V dropped 2 bases and J dropped 4 bases, with 12 bases sitting between them. The CDR3 length is 15 residues. Germline values: CDR1 MGHDK, CDR2 SYGVNS. The CDR3 region is CASSESGQGGNTIYF. Here the CDR3 DNA reads TGTGCCAGCAGTGAAAGTGGTCAGGGAGGAAACACCATATATTTT. Looking up the rest from reference TRBV25-1 and TRBJ1-3 gives the full variable domain: EADIYQTPRYLVIGTGKKITLECSQTMGHDKMYWYQQDPGMELHLIHYSYGVNSTEKGDLSSESTVSRIRTEHFPLTLESARPSHTSQYLCASSESGQGGNTIYFGEGSWLTVV.

This clone has only one observation. The chain couples TRBV10-3 to TRBJ1-1; 9 bases align to TRBD1. The V gene end was trimmed by 10 bases and the J gene end by 4 bases; junction bases not matched to a gene: 13. CDR1 is ENHRY, CDR2 SYGVKD, per germline. CDR3 size: 15 residues. The CDR3 region has the DNA TGTGCCACCGGGGACAGGGTTATGGGTCTCACTGAAGCTTTCTTT. Translating it yields CATGDRVMGLTEAFF.

This chain joins TRBV20-1 and TRBJ2-3; 11 nucleotides agree with TRBD2. V lost 3 bases and J lost 8; bases outside the gene matches: 10. CDR1 and CDR2 from the germline V gene are DFQATT and SNEGSKA (reference sequence). This CDR3 region has 15 residues. CDR3 sequence: CSASMLAGGLGTQYF. The CDR3 region has the DNA TGCAGTGCTAGTATGCTAGCGGGGGGATTGGGTACGCAGTATTTT.

The chain couples TRBV7-7 to TRBJ2-1, with 8 nucleotides matching TRBD2. The V segment lost 2 bases and the J segment 5 bases; nucleotides outside the gene matches: 11. Germline V gene sequence: CDR1 SSHAT, CDR2 FNYEAQ (reference sequence). The CDR3 runs 17 residues. The DNA for the CDR3 is TGTGCCAGCAGCTTAACTTGGCAGCGGGGGCCCAACAATGAGCAGTTCTTC. It translates to CASSLTWQRGPNNEQFF.